The T cell receptor beta chain described here comes from a study of CD8 T cells in Susac syndrome. Whole-study context: There were Susac syndrome patients who were therapy-naive at blood draw, others on corticosteroids, and others on intravenous immunoglobulin alone. Regarding the study as a whole: Total CD8+ repertoires held 15 to 20 Susac-specific public clones, while CD8+ TEMRA repertoires held a few.

The CDR3 contains 13 residues. V gave up 4 bases and J gave up 6 bases, with 13 bases separating them. As judged by recently defined diagnostic criteria, patients with Susac syndrome had definite or probable disease. With regard to this clonotype: Its antigen is unidentified.

The RNA input was about 0.5 to 1 ug, and it was reverse transcribed with random hexamers. TCR beta CDR3 was amplified by immunoSEQ covering 54 Vbeta and 13 Jbeta. TCRdb called the immunoSEQ multiplex PCR reads again in MiXCR, with one record for every CDR3 protein. The repertoire holds 100,000 or so distinct CDR3 sequences, with about 95% as singletons. The sequencing input was CD8+ T cells from PBMCs. The V and J genes are TRBV12-3 or TRBV12-4 and TRBJ2-7; tentatively, D is TRBD2 (5 bases). This sequence was found in a human donor with Susac syndrome. The DNA of the CDR3 is TGTGCCAGCAGTTGGAGGAAGCATACCGAGCAGTACTTC. It is translated as CASSWRKHTEQYF.